This TCR beta chain came from a study of blood T cell repertoires in COVID-19. Study-level background: The United States, Italy and Spain provided the acute and convalescent COVID-19 samples. Nucleic acid was either cDNA or gDNA, and it came from T cells, B-cell-depleted T cells, or PBMCs.

The table lists this clone with a few counts. Authors' data handling: Counts of nucleated cells, estimated from reference gene primer amplification, were obtained. Repertoires were generated with immunoSEQ multiplex PCR, while TCRdb's copy carries only in-frame clones and drops some. V and J calls and clone size come straight from that table; D and trimming were deduced from the DNA. The data show about 68,000 clones, 85% seen once. The CDR3 consists of 15 residues. The germline CDR1 and CDR2 sequences are SGHRS and YFSETQ. After removal of 4 bases from V and 4 bases from J, the junction contained 8 bases not matched to a gene.

The V gene is TRBV5-1, the J gene TRBJ2-1; 7 bases align to TRBD2. The sequenced sample was peripheral blood. This clonotype was obtained from a man aged 50-60 years with acute or convalescent COVID-19. In DNA, the CDR3 is TGCGCCAGCAGCCTTACTAGCGTGCTTTACAATGAGCAGTTCTTC. Translation: CASSLTSVLYNEQFF.